The next 4 T cell receptor beta chains were all read from a single sample in a study of blood T cells in healthy people across ages. Primers used in a second PCR of roughly 6 to 12 cycles were a sample-barcoded 5' primer and a J-beta primer mix. TCRdb re-called the 5' RACE reads with MiXCR, one entry per CDR3 protein. There are roughly 1.6 million distinct CDR3 sequences in the sample; roughly 32% occur only once, and roughly 10% lies in the top ten. Sequencing was performed on blood. All receptors derive from a woman aged 25 to 39 in good health.

This clonotype appeared a single time. At one end, the junction sequence differs from germline, possibly due to a read error. This chain joins TRBV10-3 and TRBJ2-5; the match to TRBD1 covers 9 bases. The CDR3 is made up of 14 amino acids. Germline loops: CDR1 ENHRY, CDR2 SYGVKD. The CDR3 loop reads CATSATGGGETQYF. For the CDR3, the DNA is TGTGCCACCAGTGCAACAGGGGGCGGAGAGACCCAGTACTTC.

The V gene is TRBV11-2, the J gene TRBJ2-5, with D possibly TRBD1 on 5 matching bases. The V gene's germline CDR1 is SGHAT and CDR2 FQNNGV. The V end was cut by 5 bases, the J end by 5 bases, with 15 bases between. The CDR3 extends over 14 amino acids. The CDR3 DNA is TGTGCCAGCAGCCCCAGGGAATCGAGGGAGACCCAGTACTTC. Protein: CASSPRESRETQYF.

The V and J genes are TRBV27 and TRBJ2-1, with D perhaps matching TRBD1 (5 bases). Deletions cut 6 bases from V and 4 bases from J, with 10 bases between. CDR1 MNHEY and CDR2 SMNVEV come from the germline V gene (reference sequence). The CDR3 has 13 amino acids. CDR3 region: CASRQGVYNEQFF. As DNA, the CDR3 is TGTGCCAGCAGGCAAGGGGTGTACAATGAGCAGTTCTTC.

This clonotype has just a few counts. The CDR3 spells CASSLVPGLELEQYF. CDR3 nucleotide sequence: TGTGCCAGCAGCTTAGTCCCGGGACTAGAGCTCGAGCAGTACTTC. The chain links TRBV5-6 to TRBJ2-7, with 8 positions matching TRBD2. The CDR3 spans 15 residues. With V trimmed by 2 bases and J by 6 bases, 10 bases remained unmatched. Germline values: CDR1 SGHDT, CDR2 YYEEEE.